One sample yielded the 29 T cell receptor beta chains listed below, sequenced in a study of regulatory T cells in long-lasting Graves disease. TCR beta libraries were built with iRepertoire HTBI primers and Arm-PCR of CDR3 regions. MiXCR, applied by TCRdb to the multiplex PCR reads, yields one record per CDR3 protein. The sample has approximately 400,000 distinct CDR3 sequences, about 14% seen once. As to time point: newly diagnosed GD, antithyroid drugs for less than 3 months. Following extraction of RNA from PBMCs, that RNA was used to make the TCR library. The sequences come from peripheral blood mononuclear cells (PBMCs), collected at new diagnosis, from a patient treated with antithyroid drugs. The source of these receptors is a female donor with Graves disease.

Details on this clonotype: A read error likely explains this, since a far larger clone differs by one base. This chain connects TRBV7-9 to TRBJ2-1; either TRBD1 or TRBD2 may fit D (6 bases each). V was shortened by 7 bases and J by 12 bases, with 22 bases between the two germline ends. Germline values: CDR1 SEHNR, CDR2 FQNEAQ (reference sequence). This CDR3 is built from 14 residues. CDR3 nucleotides: TGTGCCAGCACCGCAGGATCGGGGGCCACGGGGCAGTTCTTC. It translates to CASTAGSGATGQFF.

The sample holds many counts of this clonotype. The genes are TRBV28 and TRBJ2-6, with D unclear. Per the germline V gene, CDR1 is MDHEN and CDR2 is SYDVKM. Trimming shortened V by 5 bases and J by 0 bases, and 14 bases separated the two germline ends. This CDR3 is built from 17 residues. CDR3 nucleotides: TGTGCCAGCAGTCAGCCAGGACGTCACTCTGGGGCCAACGTCCTGACTTTC. It is translated as CASSQPGRHSGANVLTF.

Comments on this clonotype: Possible read error: a much larger clone is one base away. This rearrangement joins TRBV9 to TRBJ2-7; 8 bases map to TRBD2. Germline V gives CDR1 SGDLS, CDR2 YYNGEE. This CDR3 has 15 residues. V shed 7 bases and J 5 bases; nucleotides not matched to a gene: 14. CDR3 coding DNA: TGTGCCAGCGGCCCACCGGGACTAGAGGGTAACGAGCAGTACTTC. Encoded protein: CASGPPGLEGNEQYF.

This clonotype was observed at least ten times. V is TRBV7-2 and J is TRBJ2-1; TRBD2 aligns across 7 bases. CDR1 is SGHTA, CDR2 FQGNSA, per germline. The ends lost 4 bases at V and 4 bases at J; junction bases unmatched: 7. This CDR3 is built from 15 residues. The CDR3 is CASSSLGAGYNEQFF. The CDR3 DNA reads as TGTGCCAGCAGCTCCCTGGGAGCGGGGTACAATGAGCAGTTCTTC.

This chain uses TRBV12-3 or TRBV12-4 with TRBJ2-2, with 8 bases identical to TRBD2. V lost 2 bases and J lost 5; bases outside the gene matches: 4. CDR3 size: 15 residues. CDR3 in DNA: TGTGCCAGCAGTTTATTAGGCGGGGGGACCGGGGAGCTGTTTTTT. Translating gives CASSLLGGGTGELFF.

This clonotype was observed at least ten times. The chain couples TRBV9 to TRBJ2-5; TRBD1 matches at 7 bases. This CDR3 comprises 15 residues. The germline V gene encodes CDR1 SGDLS and CDR2 YYNGEE. With 0 bases clipped from V and 4 bases from J, the junction kept 6 bases outside the gene matches. CDR3 sequence (DNA): TGTGCCAGCAGCGTAGCCCAGGGACAGATAGAGACCCAGTACTTC. Protein sequence: CASSVAQGQIETQYF.

In DNA, the CDR3 is TGTGCCAGTAGTACCCGGGGGTCTGGCGATCAGCCCCAGCATTTT. Protein: CASSTRGSGDQPQHF. The chain has TRBV19 and TRBJ1-5, with D possibly being TRBD1 (5 bases). Trimming shortened V by 4 bases and J by 5 bases, and 15 bases separated the two germline ends. The CDR3 spans 15 residues. Germline CDR1 LNHDA, CDR2 SQIVND (reference sequence).

The sample holds a few counts of this clonotype. At one end the junction does not follow the germline gene, possibly because of a read error. This chain connects TRBV18 to TRBJ2-3; D is unclear. There are 12 residues in the CDR3. The germline V gene has CDR1 KGHSH and CDR2 LQKENI. CDR3 in DNA: TGTGCCAGCTCACCGAGCACAGATACGCGGTATTTT. It specifies CASSPSTDTRYF.

With regard to this clonotype: This sequence may be a read error, since a much larger clone differs from it by one base. V usage is TRBV10-2 and J usage is TRBJ2-1; 8 bases agree with TRBD1. Unmatched junction bases numbered 6, after V lost 4 bases and J lost 10 bases. This CDR3 contains 13 residues. The germline V gene has CDR1 WSHSY and CDR2 SAAADI. CDR3 bases: TGCGCCAGCAGTGTACGACAGGGGCACGAGCAGTTCTTC. Translation: CASSVRQGHEQFF.

This clonotype came up many times. The J gene is TRBJ1-3, the V gene TRBV20-1; no firm D call. Trimming shortened V by 1 base and J by 4 bases, and 14 bases separated the two germline ends. This CDR3 has 15 amino acids. Germline CDR1 and CDR2: DFQATT and SNEGSKA (reference sequence). The CDR3 DNA is TGCAGTGCTAGAGGAGACCGGGGATCAGGAAACACCATATATTTT. Translated, it gives CSARGDRGSGNTIYF.

This clonotype was seen at least ten times. The chain couples TRBV12-3 or TRBV12-4 to TRBJ2-1; the match to TRBD1 covers 9 bases. The V and J ends lost 4 bases and 8 bases, in that order; junction bases with no gene match: 9. This CDR3 has 15 residues. The CDR3 is CASSSSGTGIDEQFF. CDR3 nucleotides: TGTGCCAGCAGTTCATCCGGGACAGGGATCGATGAGCAGTTCTTC.

This clonotype was detected many times. The CDR3 sequence is CASRRNRGQNYGYTF. In DNA form, the CDR3 reads TGTGCCAGCAGGCGGAACAGGGGGCAGAACTATGGCTACACCTTC. The chain is built from TRBV11-1 and TRBJ1-2, with 9 bases lining up with TRBD1. The trim removed 6 bases at V and 2 bases at J, leaving 7 bases unmatched. Germline values: CDR1 SGHAT, CDR2 FQDESV (reference sequence). The CDR3 is 15 amino acids.

The genes are TRBV18 and TRBJ1-2; possibly TRBD1 for D (6 bases). Trimming removed 3 bases at V and 8 bases at J, with 22 bases between. This CDR3 spans 16 amino acids. Germline CDR1 reads KGHSH; CDR2 reads LQKENI. CDR3 protein: CASSPEGGAPIPGYTF. In nucleotides, the CDR3 is TGTGCCAGCTCACCGGAAGGGGGTGCTCCGATACCCGGCTACACCTTC.

The chain recombines TRBV27 with TRBJ2-2; 7 positions agree with TRBD1. Looked up from germline, CDR1 is MNHEY and CDR2 is SMNVEV (reference sequence). The CDR3 totals 14 residues. V was clipped by 6 bases and J by 7 bases; unmatched bases: 8. The CDR3 DNA follows: TGTGCCAGCAGAATAACAGGGGTCGGCGGGGAGCTGTTTTTT. Translating gives CASRITGVGGELFF.

The V gene is TRBV2, the J gene TRBJ2-5, with 11 bases matching TRBD1. The CDR3 runs 15 residues. Trimming cost V 8 bases and J 2 bases; bases outside gene matches: 7. Germline V gives CDR1 SNHLY, CDR2 FYNNEI. Here the CDR3 reads CASPGTGGGQETQYF. CDR3 DNA sequence: TGTGCCAGCCCCGGGACAGGGGGTGGACAAGAGACCCAGTACTTC.

This clonotype was counted at least ten times. The chain recombines TRBV20-1 with TRBJ1-4; 7 bases are a match to TRBD1. Germline trimming cut 6 bases from V and 6 bases from J; bases unmatched to any gene: 13. The CDR3 contains 15 residues. Germline V gene data show CDR1 as DFQATT and CDR2 as SNEGSKA (reference sequence). CDR3 DNA: TGCAGTGCCATAGCACGCGACAGGGCTGATGAAAAACTGTTTTTT. Its translation is CSAIARDRADEKLFF.

In its sample, this clonotype was seen many times. J is TRBJ1-2 and V is TRBV2, with D unclear. V was clipped by 11 bases and J by 2 bases, with 18 bases between them. Germline V lookup: CDR1 SNHLY, CDR2 FYNNEI. The CDR3 sequence is 14 residues long. CDR3 residues: CAGRDDGINYGYTF. The CDR3 DNA reads TGTGCCGGACGCGACGACGGGATCAACTATGGCTACACCTTC.

This clonotype was picked up many times. This chain connects TRBV20-1 to TRBJ2-3; TRBD2 aligns across 12 bases. This CDR3 comprises 15 residues. Germline CDR1 is DFQATT and CDR2 is SNEGSKA (reference sequence). J was trimmed by 2 bases and V by 4 bases; bases with no gene match: 4. Here the CDR3 reads CSATGTSGPTDTQYF. For the CDR3, the DNA is TGCAGTGCTACCGGGACTAGCGGGCCCACAGATACGCAGTATTTT.

In its sample, this clonotype was seen many times. The chain employs TRBV7-2 and TRBJ2-5; 9 bases are a match to TRBD1. The CDR3 sequence is 15 residues long. V gave up 1 base and J gave up 2 bases; unmatched junction bases: 2. Germline CDR1 reads SGHTA; CDR2 reads FQGNSA. This chain's CDR3 is CASSLEDRGQETQYF. DNA of the CDR3: TGTGCCAGCAGCTTAGAGGACAGGGGACAAGAGACCCAGTACTTC.

In its sample, this clonotype was seen many times. The genes are TRBV20-1 and TRBJ2-1, with 12 bases matching TRBD2. The J call may be incorrect, as the DNA end agrees better with TRBJ2-5. The CDR3 totals 15 residues. Germline-derived CDR1 and CDR2 are DFQATT and SNEGSKA (reference sequence). The CDR3 DNA is TGCAGTGCTAGCGATCCGGGACTAGCGGGAGAGACCCAGTACTTC. This translates into CSASDPGLAGETQYF.

This clonotype was seen many times. In DNA, the CDR3 is TGTGCCAGTAGTTATTCCGGGAGCCAAGAGACCCAGTACTTC. Translated: CASSYSGSQETQYF. The J gene is TRBJ2-5, the V gene TRBV19, with D possibly being TRBD2 (6 bases). Trimming removed 5 bases from V and 1 base from J, with 11 bases in between. Germline V gives CDR1 LNHDA, CDR2 SQIVND (reference sequence). This CDR3 has 14 residues.

This chain links TRBV7-9 with TRBJ2-3, with no clear D. V was pared by 1 base and J by 5 bases, with 13 bases between. CDR3 size: 15 residues. Germline CDR1 is SEHNR and CDR2 is FQNEAQ (reference sequence). The CDR3 here is CASSLEGRMGDTQYF. The CDR3 bases are TGTGCCAGCAGCTTAGAGGGCCGGATGGGAGATACGCAGTATTTT.

This clonotype was observed at least ten times. The chain employs TRBV19 and TRBJ2-3; perhaps TRBD1 as D (6 bases). V lost 8 bases and J 2 bases, leaving 14 bases between the germline ends. The CDR3 runs to 14 residues. Germline loops: CDR1 LNHDA, CDR2 SQIVND (reference sequence). The CDR3 loop is CASGRQDDTDTQYF. For the CDR3, the DNA is TGTGCCAGTGGGAGACAGGATGACACAGATACGCAGTATTTT.

This clonotype occurred many times. The gene calls are TRBV5-6 and TRBJ2-1; 7 bases are a match to TRBD2. CDR1 is SGHDT, CDR2 YYEEEE, per germline. With V trimmed by 3 bases and J by 0 bases, 9 bases remained unmatched. The CDR3 length is 17 residues. In DNA, the CDR3 is TGTGCCAGCAGCTCAGTAGCGGGCCCGAGCTCCTACAATGAGCAGTTCTTC. Its translation: CASSSVAGPSSYNEQFF.

The table lists this clonotype with many counts. V is TRBV20-1 and J is TRBJ2-1; TRBD2 matches at 8 bases. The V gene end was trimmed by 2 bases and the J gene end by 9 bases; junction bases not matched to a gene: 12. In germline, CDR1 is DFQATT, CDR2 SNEGSKA (reference sequence). CDR3 length: 15 residues. This CDR3 reads CSARSPSGYNIEQFF. Here the CDR3 DNA reads TGCAGTGCTAGATCTCCTAGCGGGTATAATATTGAGCAGTTCTTC.

In this sample, this clonotype turned up many times. J is TRBJ2-2 and V is TRBV20-1; D unclear. The CDR3 length is 14 residues. Germline V gene lookup returns CDR1 DFQATT and CDR2 SNEGSKA (reference sequence). Trimming left V 2 bases short and J 4 bases short, with 11 bases between. This CDR3 is CSARTVPITGELFF. The CDR3 bases are TGCAGTGCTAGAACGGTCCCTATCACCGGGGAGCTGTTTTTT.

A few counts support this clonotype. V and J are TRBV27 and TRBJ1-4; no reliable D call. The CDR3 has 13 amino acids. Trimming cost V 6 bases and J 6 bases, with 11 bases left between them. Germline V gene data show CDR1 as MNHEY and CDR2 as SMNVEV (reference sequence). The CDR3 DNA sequence: TGTGCCAGCAGCCTCACTCTGTATGAAAAACTGTTTTTT. It translates to CASSLTLYEKLFF.

This clonotype showed up many times. This sequence joins TRBV29-1 and TRBJ2-3; 7 bases are shared with TRBD1. V lost 7 bases, J lost 6 bases, and 13 bases stayed unmatched. Germline values: CDR1 SQVTM, CDR2 ANQGSEA. This CDR3 spans 14 amino acids. CDR3 region: CSGTTGQVVDTQYF. In DNA form, the CDR3 reads TGCAGCGGAACGACAGGGCAGGTGGTGGATACGCAGTATTTT.

CDR3 region: CASSHEAGSYNEQFF. In DNA, the CDR3 is TGTGCCAGCAGCCATGAAGCGGGAAGCTACAATGAGCAGTTCTTC. The rearrangement joins TRBV6-1 to TRBJ2-1; 7 bases map to TRBD2. Germline trimming cut 6 bases from V and 3 bases from J; bases unmatched to any gene: 8. Germline V lookup: CDR1 MNHNS, CDR2 SASEGT. This CDR3 is 15 amino acids long.